The rows below give T cell receptor beta chains drawn from one sample of a study of Ad26.COV2.S vaccination and SARS-CoV-2 variants. Sequencing was performed with immunoSEQ multiplex PCR; in TCRdb, only in-frame clones are kept and a portion is missing. The sample has 400,000 or so clones, around nine tenths seen once. The source was peripheral blood, collected in a trial of Ad26.COV2.S vaccine versus placebo. Receptors were obtained from a person aged 18-60 years who received the Ad26.COV2.S COVID-19 vaccine or a placebo. Each CDR3 is given with its conserved first and last residue. D genes are given only for firm matches. The size field is filled for only some rows; it gives once, few, many or a size class.

DNA: TGTGCCGGCAGGGGGGCAGGTGGCTACACCTTC
CDR3: CAGRGAGGYTF
J: TRBJ1-2
D: TRBD1
size: NA
V: TRBV6-5

DNA: TGTGCCAGCAGTTACATTTCTGGGGCCAGCCACGAGCAGTACTTC
CDR3: CASSYISGASHEQYF
J: TRBJ2-7
D: NA
size: NA
V: TRBV6-5

DNA: TGTGCCAGCAGCCAAACAGGAGGCTCTGGAAACACCATATATTTT
CDR3: CASSQTGGSGNTIYF
J: TRBJ1-3
D: NA
size: NA
V: TRBV11-2

DNA: TGTGCCATCAGTGAGTCACGGGGAGGCAATCAGCCCCAGCATTTT
CDR3: CAISESRGGNQPQHF
J: TRBJ1-5
D: NA
size: NA
V: TRBV10-3

DNA: TGTGCCAGCAGCTTAGCCGGGACAGAAAACTATGGCTACACCTTC
CDR3: CASSLAGTENYGYTF
J: TRBJ1-2
D: TRBD1
size: few
V: TRBV7-9

DNA: TGTGCCAGCAGCCTTGGGGGGAATGGCTACACCTTC
CDR3: CASSLGGNGYTF
J: TRBJ1-2
D: NA
size: NA
V: TRBV12-3/TRBV12-4

DNA: TGTGCCAGCAGCCAGGGCTCCTACGAGCAGTACTTC
CDR3: CASSQGSYEQYF
J: TRBJ2-7
D: NA
size: few
V: TRBV3-1/TRBV3-2

DNA: TGCGCCAGCAGCGGACAGGGGGACTACGAGCAGTACTTC
CDR3: CASSGQGDYEQYF
J: TRBJ2-7
D: TRBD1
size: NA
V: TRBV5-1

DNA: TGTGCCAGCAGCAAAGCGCCTGGGGCAGGGGAAGAGACCCAGTACTTC
CDR3: CASSKAPGAGEETQYF
J: TRBJ2-5
D: NA
size: NA
V: TRBV21-1

DNA: TGTGCCAGCAGCGAACTGCGGGGGAGGAATCAGCCCCAGCATTTT
CDR3: CASSELRGRNQPQHF
J: TRBJ1-5
D: NA
size: NA
V: TRBV11-2

DNA: TGTGCCAGCAGCTTATCACAGGCTACTACGACAATGAAGCAGTTCTTC
CDR3: CASSLSQATTTMKQFF
J: TRBJ2-1
D: NA
size: NA
V: TRBV7-9

DNA: TGCGCCAGCAGCCAAGGAAGCCAGGGAGGCTCCTATAATTCACCCCTCCACTTT
CDR3: CASSQGSQGGSYNSPLHF
J: TRBJ1-6
D: NA
size: NA
V: TRBV4-1

DNA: TGTGCCATCTCCAGGAATGATAATGGCTACACCTTC
CDR3: CAISRNDNGYTF
J: TRBJ1-2
D: NA
size: NA
V: TRBV10-3

DNA: TGTGCCAGCAGCTTCGACAGGGGGTTTGGAAACACCATATATTTT
CDR3: CASSFDRGFGNTIYF
J: TRBJ1-3
D: TRBD1
size: NA
V: TRBV7-6

DNA: TGTGCCAGCACCCCGTCTACAGCGAACACTGAAGCTTTCTTT
CDR3: CASTPSTANTEAFF
J: TRBJ1-1
D: NA
size: NA
V: TRBV2

DNA: TGCGCCAGCAGTTCAGGGGGTTCCTACGAGCAGTACTTC
CDR3: CASSSGGSYEQYF
J: TRBJ2-7
D: TRBD1
size: few
V: TRBV10-1

DNA: TGTGCCACCACCAAACAGCAGTCCTACAATGAGCAGTTCTTC
CDR3: CATTKQQSYNEQFF
J: TRBJ2-1
D: NA
size: NA
V: TRBV10-3

DNA: TGTGCCAGCAGCTTCCACAGCTCCTATAATTCACCCCTCCACTTT
CDR3: CASSFHSSYNSPLHF
J: TRBJ1-6
D: NA
size: few
V: TRBV5-4

DNA: TGTGCCAGCGGGAAGGACAGCTACGAGCAGTACTTC
CDR3: CASGKDSYEQYF
J: TRBJ2-7
D: NA
size: NA
V: TRBV5-4

DNA: TGCAGCGTTCCATCTTACAGGGCTTCCTACAATGAGCAGTTCTTC
CDR3: CSVPSYRASYNEQFF
J: TRBJ2-1
D: NA
size: NA
V: TRBV29-1

DNA: TGTGCCAGCAGCCTAGTGTTTAATGAAAAACTGTTTTTT
CDR3: CASSLVFNEKLFF
J: TRBJ1-4
D: NA
size: NA
V: TRBV3-1/TRBV3-2

DNA: TGTGCCAGCAGCTCGGGACTAGTTACCTACGAGCAGTACTTC
CDR3: CASSSGLVTYEQYF
J: TRBJ2-7
D: TRBD2
size: NA
V: TRBV11-2

DNA: TGTGCCAGCAGCTTTTGGCGGTATACCCAAGAGACCCAGTACTTC
CDR3: CASSFWRYTQETQYF
J: TRBJ2-5
D: NA
size: NA
V: TRBV11-2

DNA: TGTGCCAGCAGTTACTCCGGGACGTCAGCCAAAAACATTCAGTACTTC
CDR3: CASSYSGTSAKNIQYF
J: TRBJ2-4
D: NA
size: NA
V: TRBV6-5

DNA: TGTGCCAGCAGCTTATTGACGGGACAGGGTAGCTCCTACGAGCAGTACTTC
CDR3: CASSLLTGQGSSYEQYF
J: TRBJ2-7
D: TRBD1
size: NA
V: TRBV7-9

DNA: TGTGCCAGCAGCTCCTTCCGGGACGATGGGACCCAGTACTTC
CDR3: CASSSFRDDGTQYF
J: TRBJ2-5
D: NA
size: NA
V: TRBV11-2